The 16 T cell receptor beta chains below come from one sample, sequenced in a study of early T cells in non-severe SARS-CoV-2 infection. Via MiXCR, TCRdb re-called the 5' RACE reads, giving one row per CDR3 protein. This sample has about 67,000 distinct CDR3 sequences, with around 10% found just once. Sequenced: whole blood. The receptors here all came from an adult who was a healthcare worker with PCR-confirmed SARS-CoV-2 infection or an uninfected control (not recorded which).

The DNA for the CDR3 is TGTGCCAGCAGTGTTCAGGGACGGGGAAATGAAAAACTGTTTTTT. It encodes CASSVQGRGNEKLFF. The chain has TRBV12-3 or TRBV12-4 and TRBJ1-4; a possible D gene is TRBD1 (5 bases). Trimming pared 5 bases from V and 5 bases from J, leaving 15 bases between. CDR3 length: 15 residues.

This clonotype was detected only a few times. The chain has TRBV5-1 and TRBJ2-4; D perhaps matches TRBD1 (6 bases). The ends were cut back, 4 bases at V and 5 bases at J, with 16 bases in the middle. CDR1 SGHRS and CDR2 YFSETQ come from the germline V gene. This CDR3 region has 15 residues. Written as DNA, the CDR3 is TGCGCCAGCAGCCCAACCGGGACATCTGAAAACATTCAGTACTTC. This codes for CASSPTGTSENIQYF.

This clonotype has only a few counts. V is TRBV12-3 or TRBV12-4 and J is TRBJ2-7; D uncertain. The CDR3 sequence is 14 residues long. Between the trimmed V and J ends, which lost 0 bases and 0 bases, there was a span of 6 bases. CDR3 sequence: CASSLAQTSYEQYF. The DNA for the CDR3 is TGTGCCAGCAGTTTAGCGCAGACCTCCTACGAGCAGTACTTC.

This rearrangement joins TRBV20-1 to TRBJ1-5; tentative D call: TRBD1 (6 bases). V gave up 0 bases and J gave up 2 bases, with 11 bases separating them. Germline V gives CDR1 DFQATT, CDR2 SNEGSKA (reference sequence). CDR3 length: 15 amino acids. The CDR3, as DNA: TGCAGTGCTAGAGATCACAGGGTACGCAATCAGCCCCAGCATTTT. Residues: CSARDHRVRNQPQHF.

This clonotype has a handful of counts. CDR3 protein: CASSFGSGIAYEQYF. The CDR3 DNA is TGTGCCAGCAGCTTCGGAAGCGGGATAGCCTACGAGCAGTACTTC. The chain employs TRBV7-6 and TRBJ2-7; 7 nucleotides line up with TRBD2. This CDR3 has 15 residues. Per the germline V gene, CDR1 is SGHVS and CDR2 is FNYEAQ. Trimming at V came to 3 bases and at J to 2 bases, leaving 7 bases not matched to a gene.

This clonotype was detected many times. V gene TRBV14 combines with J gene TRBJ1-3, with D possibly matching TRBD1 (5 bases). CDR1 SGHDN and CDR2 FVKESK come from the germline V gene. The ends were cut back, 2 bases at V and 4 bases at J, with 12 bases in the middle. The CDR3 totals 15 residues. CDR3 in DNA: TGTGCCAGCAGCCAACGGGGCTGGAGAGGAAACACCATATATTTT. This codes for CASSQRGWRGNTIYF.

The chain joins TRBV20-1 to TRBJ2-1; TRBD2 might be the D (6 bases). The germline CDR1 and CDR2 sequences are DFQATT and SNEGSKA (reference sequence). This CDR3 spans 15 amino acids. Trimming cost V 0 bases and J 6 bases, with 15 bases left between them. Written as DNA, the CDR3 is TGCAGTGCTAGAGATTCTGGGTTCGGGGGCAATGAGCAGTTCTTC. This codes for CSARDSGFGGNEQFF.

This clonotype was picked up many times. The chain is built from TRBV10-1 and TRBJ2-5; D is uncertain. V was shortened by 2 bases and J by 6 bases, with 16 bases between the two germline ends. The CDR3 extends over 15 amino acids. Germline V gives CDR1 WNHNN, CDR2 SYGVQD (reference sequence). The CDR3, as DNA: TGCGCCAGCAGTGAGAGTGCCTATGGGGAACAGACCCAGTACTTC. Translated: CASSESAYGEQTQYF.

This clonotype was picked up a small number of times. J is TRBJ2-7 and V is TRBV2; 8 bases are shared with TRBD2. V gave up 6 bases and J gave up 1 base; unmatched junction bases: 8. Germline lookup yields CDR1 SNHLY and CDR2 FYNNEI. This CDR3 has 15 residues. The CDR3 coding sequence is TGTGCCAGCAGCGAACTAGCGGTCCTATCCTACGAGCAGTACTTC. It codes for CASSELAVLSYEQYF.

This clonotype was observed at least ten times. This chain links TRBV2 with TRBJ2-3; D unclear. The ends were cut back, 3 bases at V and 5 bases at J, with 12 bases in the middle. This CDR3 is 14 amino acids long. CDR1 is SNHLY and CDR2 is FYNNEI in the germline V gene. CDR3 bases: TGTGCCAGCAGTGATGGCAGGTCCCTAGATACGCAGTATTTT. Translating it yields CASSDGRSLDTQYF.

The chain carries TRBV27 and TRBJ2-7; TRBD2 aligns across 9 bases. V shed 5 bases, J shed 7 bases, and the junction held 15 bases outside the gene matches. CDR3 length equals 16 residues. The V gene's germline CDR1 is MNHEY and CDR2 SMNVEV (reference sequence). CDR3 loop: CASSPRGAGGRREQYF. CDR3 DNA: TGTGCCAGCAGTCCCCGTGGAGCGGGGGGCCGGAGGGAGCAGTACTTC.

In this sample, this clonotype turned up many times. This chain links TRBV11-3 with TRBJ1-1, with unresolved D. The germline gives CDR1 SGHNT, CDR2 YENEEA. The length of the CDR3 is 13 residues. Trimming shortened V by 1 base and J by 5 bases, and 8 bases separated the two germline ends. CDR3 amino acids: CASSLGVGTEAFF. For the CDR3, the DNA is TGTGCCAGCAGCTTAGGGGTGGGGACTGAAGCTTTCTTT.

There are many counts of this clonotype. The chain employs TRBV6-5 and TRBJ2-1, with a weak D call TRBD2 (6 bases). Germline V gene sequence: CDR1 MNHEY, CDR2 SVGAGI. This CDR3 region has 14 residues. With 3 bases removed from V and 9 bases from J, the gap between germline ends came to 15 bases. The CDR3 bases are TGTGCCAGCAGTTATTTCGGCGGGGTGGGTGAGCAGTTCTTC. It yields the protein CASSYFGGVGEQFF.

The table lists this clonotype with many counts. CDR3 coding DNA: TGTGCCAGCTCACCACTCCCGACAGGGATAGAGAACGAGCAGTACTTC. Encoded protein: CASSPLPTGIENEQYF. V usage is TRBV18 and J usage is TRBJ2-7, with 7 bases lining up with TRBD1. V shed 1 base, J shed 5 bases, and the junction held 11 bases outside the gene matches. CDR1 and CDR2 (germline): KGHSH, LQKENI. This CDR3 has 16 residues.

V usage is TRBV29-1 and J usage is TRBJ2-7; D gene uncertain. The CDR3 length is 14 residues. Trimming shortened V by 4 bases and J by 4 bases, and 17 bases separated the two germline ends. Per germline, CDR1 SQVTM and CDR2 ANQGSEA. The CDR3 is CSVGTLSGKYEQYF. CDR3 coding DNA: TGCAGCGTTGGAACACTTTCAGGAAAATACGAGCAGTACTTC.

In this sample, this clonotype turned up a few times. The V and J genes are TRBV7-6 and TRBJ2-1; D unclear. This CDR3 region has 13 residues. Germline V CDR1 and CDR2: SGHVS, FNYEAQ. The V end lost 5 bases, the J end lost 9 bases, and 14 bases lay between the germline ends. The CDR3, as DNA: TGTGCCAGCAGCCCGCCAAGCGACCTTGAGCAGTTCTTC. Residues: CASSPPSDLEQFF.